This TCR beta chain is drawn from a study of neurological immune-mediated disorders. General study findings and limits: The most TCR clonal expansion was seen in HTLV-1-associated myelopathy, whereas the least was seen in multiple sclerosis, below the level in healthy controls.

The J segment lost 5 bases and the V segment lost 1 base, leaving 3 bases of the junction unmatched. This CDR3 spans 14 amino acids. Looked up from germline, CDR1 is DFQATT and CDR2 is SNEGSKA (reference sequence). The cDNA was synthesized by means of template-switch 5'RACE, which was carried out with 10-nucleotide random UMIs. Sequencing runs each yielded over 170 million TCR-beta sequences from 15-18 subjects. TCRdb redid the calling of the 5' RACE reads with MiXCR, one entry per CDR3 protein. The sample has about 53,000 distinct CDR3 sequences, roughly 15% seen once. This clonotype was observed a handful of times. Its antigen is undetermined.

This sequence joins TRBV20-1 and TRBJ2-7; 12 bases agree with TRBD2. The clonotype originates from a man between 60 and 75 years old in good health. The source material was PBMCs. The CDR3 sequence: CSARGTSGIDEQYF. CDR3 DNA sequence: TGCAGTGCTAGAGGGACTAGCGGGATAGACGAGCAGTACTTC.